This T cell receptor (beta chain) comes out of a study of CD8+ T cells in alopecia areata. Study-wide results and limits: Scalp sample sequencing also detects resident alphabeta T cells of normal skin. Especially in alopecia totalis/universalis, lesional scalp showed greater clonality than normal scalp did.

The V gene's germline CDR1 is MNHNS and CDR2 SASEGT. CDR3 length: 15 amino acids. V dropped 8 bases and J dropped 4 bases, with 18 bases sitting between them. As concerns this clone: Its antigen is undetermined.

Reverse transcription of extracted RNA yielded cDNA, which provided the sequencing template. Produced via immunoSEQ multiplex PCR; TCRdb's table is partial and in-frame only. The table lists about 200,000 clones, 45% to 70% of them singletons. The sorting of PBMCs gave CD4+ and CD8+ T cells. The sequencing sample was made of CD8+ T cells sorted from blood. This TCR was sampled from a human donor in good health. V gene TRBV6-1 combines with J gene TRBJ2-1; no firm D call. The CDR3 region is CASRPEAQIYNEQFF. CDR3 sequence (DNA): TGTGCCAGCCGTCCAGAGGCACAGATTTACAATGAGCAGTTCTTC.